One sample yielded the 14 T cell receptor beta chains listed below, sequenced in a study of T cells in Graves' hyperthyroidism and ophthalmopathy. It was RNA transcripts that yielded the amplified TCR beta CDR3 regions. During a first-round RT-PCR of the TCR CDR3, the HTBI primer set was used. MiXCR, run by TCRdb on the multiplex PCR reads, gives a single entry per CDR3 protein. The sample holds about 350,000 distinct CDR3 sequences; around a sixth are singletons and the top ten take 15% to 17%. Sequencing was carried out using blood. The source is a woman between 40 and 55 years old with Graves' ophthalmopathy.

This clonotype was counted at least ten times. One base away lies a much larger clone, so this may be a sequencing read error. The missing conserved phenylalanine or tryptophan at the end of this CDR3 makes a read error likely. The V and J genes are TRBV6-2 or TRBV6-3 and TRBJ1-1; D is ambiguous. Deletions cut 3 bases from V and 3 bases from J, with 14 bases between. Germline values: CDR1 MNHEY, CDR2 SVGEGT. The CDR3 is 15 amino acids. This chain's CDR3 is CASSYMVRSYTEAFS. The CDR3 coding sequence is TGTGCCAGCAGTTATATGGTACGCTCTTACACTGAAGCTTTCTCT.

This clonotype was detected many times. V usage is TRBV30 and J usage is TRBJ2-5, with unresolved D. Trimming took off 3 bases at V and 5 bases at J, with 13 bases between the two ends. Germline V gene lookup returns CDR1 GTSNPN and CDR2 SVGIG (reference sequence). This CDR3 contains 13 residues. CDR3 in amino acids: CAWSGLVSETQYF. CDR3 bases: TGTGCCTGGAGCGGTCTAGTGTCCGAGACCCAGTACTTC.

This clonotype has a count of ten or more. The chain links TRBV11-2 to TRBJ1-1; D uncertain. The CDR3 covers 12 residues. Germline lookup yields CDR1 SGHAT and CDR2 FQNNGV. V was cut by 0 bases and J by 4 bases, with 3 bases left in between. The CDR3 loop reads CASSLEFTEAFF. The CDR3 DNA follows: TGTGCCAGCAGCTTAGAATTCACTGAAGCTTTCTTT. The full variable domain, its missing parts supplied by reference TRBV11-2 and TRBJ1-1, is EAGVAQSPRYKIIEKRQSVAFWCNPISGHATLYWYQQILGQGPKLLIQFQNNGVVDDSQLPKDRFSAERLKGVDSTLKIQPAKLEDSAVYLCASSLEFTEAFFGQGTRLTVV.

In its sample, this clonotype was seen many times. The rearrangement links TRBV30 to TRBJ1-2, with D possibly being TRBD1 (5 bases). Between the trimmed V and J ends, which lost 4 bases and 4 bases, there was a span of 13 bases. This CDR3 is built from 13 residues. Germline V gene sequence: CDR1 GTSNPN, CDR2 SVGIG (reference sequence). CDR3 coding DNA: TGTGCCTGGAACCTTGACAGATCCTATGGCTACACCTTC. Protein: CAWNLDRSYGYTF.

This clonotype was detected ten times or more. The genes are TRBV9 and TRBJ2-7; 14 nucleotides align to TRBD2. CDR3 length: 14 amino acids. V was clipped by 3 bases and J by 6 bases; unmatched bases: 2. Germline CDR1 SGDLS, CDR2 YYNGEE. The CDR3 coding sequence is TGTGCCAGCAGCGCCGGACTAGCGGGAGGCGAGCAGTACTTC. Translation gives CASSAGLAGGEQYF.

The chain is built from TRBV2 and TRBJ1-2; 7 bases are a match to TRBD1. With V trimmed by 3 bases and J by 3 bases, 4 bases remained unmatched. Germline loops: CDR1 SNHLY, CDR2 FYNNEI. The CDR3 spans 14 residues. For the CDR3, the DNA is TGTGCCAGCAGTGACCAAACAGGGGACTATGGCTACACCTTC. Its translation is CASSDQTGDYGYTF.

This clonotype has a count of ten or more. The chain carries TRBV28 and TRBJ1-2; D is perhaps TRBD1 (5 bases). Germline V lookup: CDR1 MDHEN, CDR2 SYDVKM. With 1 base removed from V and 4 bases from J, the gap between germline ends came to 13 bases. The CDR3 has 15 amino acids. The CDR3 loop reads CASSLSAKRGYGYTF. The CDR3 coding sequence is TGTGCCAGCAGTTTATCCGCAAAAAGGGGCTATGGCTACACCTTC.

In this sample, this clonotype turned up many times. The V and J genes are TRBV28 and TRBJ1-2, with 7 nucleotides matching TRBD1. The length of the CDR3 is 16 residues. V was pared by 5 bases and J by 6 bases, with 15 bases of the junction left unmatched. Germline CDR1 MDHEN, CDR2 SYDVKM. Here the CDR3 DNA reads TGTGCCAGCAGTCCCCTCGACAGGGAGATTGGGGATGGCTACACCTTC. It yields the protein CASSPLDREIGDGYTF.

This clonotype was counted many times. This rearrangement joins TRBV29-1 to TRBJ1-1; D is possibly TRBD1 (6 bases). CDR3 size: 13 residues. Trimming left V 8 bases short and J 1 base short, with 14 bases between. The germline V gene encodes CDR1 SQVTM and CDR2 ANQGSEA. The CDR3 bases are TGCAGCACCATGGACAGAAAGAACACTGAAGCTTTCTTT. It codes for CSTMDRKNTEAFF.

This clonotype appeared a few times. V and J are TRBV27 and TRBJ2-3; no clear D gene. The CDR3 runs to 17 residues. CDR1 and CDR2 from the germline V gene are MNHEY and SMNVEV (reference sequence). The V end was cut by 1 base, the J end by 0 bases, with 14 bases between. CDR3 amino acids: CASSLYLSDASTDTQYF. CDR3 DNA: TGTGCCAGCAGTTTATACTTGAGCGACGCCAGCACAGATACGCAGTATTTT.

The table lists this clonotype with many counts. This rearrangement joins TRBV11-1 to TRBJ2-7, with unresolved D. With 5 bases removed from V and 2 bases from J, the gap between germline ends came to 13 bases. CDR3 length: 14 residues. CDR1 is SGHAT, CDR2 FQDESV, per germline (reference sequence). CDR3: CASSHSAITYEQYF. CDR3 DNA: TGTGCCAGCAGCCATTCCGCGATTACCTACGAGCAGTACTTC. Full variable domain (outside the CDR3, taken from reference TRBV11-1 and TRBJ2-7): EAEVAQSPRYKITEKSQAVAFWCDPISGHATLYWYRQILGQGPELLVQFQDESVVDDSQLPKDRFSAERLKGVDSTLKIQPAELGDSAMYLCASSHSAITYEQYFGPGTRLTVT.

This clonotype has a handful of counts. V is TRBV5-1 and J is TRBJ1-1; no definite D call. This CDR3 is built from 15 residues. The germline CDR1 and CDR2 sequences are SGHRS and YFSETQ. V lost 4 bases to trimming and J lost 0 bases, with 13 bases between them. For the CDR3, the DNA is TGCGCCAGCAGCCCTGTCCAGGTTGTGAACACTGAAGCTTTCTTT. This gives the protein CASSPVQVVNTEAFF.

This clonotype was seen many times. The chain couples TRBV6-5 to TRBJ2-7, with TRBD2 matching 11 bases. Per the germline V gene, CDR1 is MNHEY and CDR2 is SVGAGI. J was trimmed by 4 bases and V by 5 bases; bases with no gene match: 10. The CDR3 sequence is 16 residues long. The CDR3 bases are TGTGCCAGCAGTAGCGGAACTAGCGGGAGTATGTACGAGCAGTACTTC. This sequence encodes CASSSGTSGSMYEQYF.

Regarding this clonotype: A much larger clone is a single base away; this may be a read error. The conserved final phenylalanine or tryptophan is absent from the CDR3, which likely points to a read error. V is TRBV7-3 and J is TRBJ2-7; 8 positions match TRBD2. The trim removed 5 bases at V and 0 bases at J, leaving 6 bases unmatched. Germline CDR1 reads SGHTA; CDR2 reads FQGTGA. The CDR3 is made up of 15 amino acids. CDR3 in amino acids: CASSPAAGASYEQYI. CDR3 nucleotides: TGTGCCAGCAGCCCGGCAGCGGGAGCCTCCTACGAGCAGTACATC.